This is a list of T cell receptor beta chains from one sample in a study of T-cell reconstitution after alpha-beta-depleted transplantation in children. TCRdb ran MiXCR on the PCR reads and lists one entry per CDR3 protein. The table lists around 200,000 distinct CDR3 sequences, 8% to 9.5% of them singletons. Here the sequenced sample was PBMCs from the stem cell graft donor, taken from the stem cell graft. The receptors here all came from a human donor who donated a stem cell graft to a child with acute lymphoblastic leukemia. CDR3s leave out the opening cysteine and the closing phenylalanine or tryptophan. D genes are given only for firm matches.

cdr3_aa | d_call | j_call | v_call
ASSGTGFSAF | TRBD1 | TRBJ1-1 | TRBV10-1
ASSRDRATGELF | TRBD1 | TRBJ2-2 | TRBV18
AIRDRINSPLH | - | TRBJ1-6 | TRBV10-3
ASSTLAGGPVEQY | TRBD2 | TRBJ2-7 | TRBV7-2
SVTGGYSNQPQH | TRBD1 | TRBJ1-5 | TRBV20-1
ASRSRWDYDNEQF | TRBD2 | TRBJ2-1 | TRBV5-1
ASSFPGTGEQY | TRBD1 | TRBJ2-7 | TRBV27
ASSVGVLVTGELF | - | TRBJ2-2 | TRBV5-1
AVGERGANTGELF | TRBD2 | TRBJ2-2 | TRBV10-3
ASSDGQGFSPLH | TRBD1 | TRBJ1-6 | TRBV27
ASSTGVRGIAEKLF | - | TRBJ1-4 | TRBV5-1
ASSQHQEGTEAF | - | TRBJ1-1 | TRBV28
SVDKVGLNTEAF | - | TRBJ1-1 | TRBV29-1
ASSRQAVTEAF | - | TRBJ1-1 | TRBV19
ASSYIGQRNTEAF | - | TRBJ1-1 | TRBV6-5
ASSLSRDRGEKLF | TRBD1 | TRBJ1-4 | TRBV28
ASSVPPGQGWETQY | TRBD1 | TRBJ2-5 | TRBV9
ASSWTAGTGRAGELF | TRBD1 | TRBJ2-2 | TRBV11-1
AISESMVQALRDQPQH | - | TRBJ1-5 | TRBV10-3
ASSLVGQFHEQY | - | TRBJ2-7 | TRBV11-2
AWSSGNTIY | - | TRBJ1-3 | TRBV30
ASSPRTVSYT | - | TRBJ1-2 | TRBV12-3/TRBV12-4
ASSLAGSSYGYT | - | TRBJ1-2 | TRBV27
ASSEYGIGKETQY | - | TRBJ2-5 | TRBV25-1
ASSAGQGSNQPQH | TRBD1 | TRBJ1-5 | TRBV5-1
ASSYRGQGGIEQY | TRBD1 | TRBJ2-7 | TRBV6-2/TRBV6-3
ASSRSAGPNSAQPQH | - | TRBJ1-5 | TRBV16
ASSGWTGATEAF | TRBD1 | TRBJ1-1 | TRBV5-5
ASSSPLGLAGGAVSNEQF | TRBD2 | TRBJ2-1 | TRBV11-1
SARVPGQGAKQY | TRBD1 | TRBJ2-7 | TRBV20-1
ASSGLAGTNEQF | TRBD2 | TRBJ2-1 | TRBV7-8
ASSQVKGSSYEQY | - | TRBJ2-7 | TRBV4-2
ASSQGMVGNGELF | - | TRBJ2-2 | TRBV27
SVNRGALGGNEQL | TRBD1 | TRBJ2-1 | TRBV20-1
AISALREGSPLH | - | TRBJ1-6 | TRBV10-3
ASSSSGLALNEQF | TRBD2 | TRBJ2-1 | TRBV7-2
ASGDDGTSGGPETQY | TRBD2 | TRBJ2-5 | TRBV12-5
ATSRDGRAFYGYT | - | TRBJ1-2 | TRBV15
ASSPTGDTNQPQH | - | TRBJ1-5 | TRBV5-1
ASSGPDRADGYT | TRBD1 | TRBJ1-2 | TRBV10-2
AWSGNTGELF | - | TRBJ2-2 | TRBV30
ASSFNPSSYEQY | - | TRBJ2-7 | TRBV27